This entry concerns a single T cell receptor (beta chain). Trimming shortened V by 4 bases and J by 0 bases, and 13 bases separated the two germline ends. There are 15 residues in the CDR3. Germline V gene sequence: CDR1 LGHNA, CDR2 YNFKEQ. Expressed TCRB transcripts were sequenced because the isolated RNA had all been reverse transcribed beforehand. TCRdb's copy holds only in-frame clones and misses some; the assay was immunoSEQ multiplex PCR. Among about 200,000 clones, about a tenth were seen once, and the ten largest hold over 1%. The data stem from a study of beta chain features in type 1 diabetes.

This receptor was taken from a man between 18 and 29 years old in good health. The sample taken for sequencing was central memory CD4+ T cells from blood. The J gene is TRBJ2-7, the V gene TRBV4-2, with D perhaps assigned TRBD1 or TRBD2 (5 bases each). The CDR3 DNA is TGTGCCAGCAGCCGCCCCGGGACGGACTCCTACGAGCAGTACTTC. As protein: CASSRPGTDSYEQYF.